These 20 T cell receptor beta chains originate from one sample sequenced in a study of blood T cell repertoires in COVID-19. Assay used: immunoSEQ multiplex PCR; TCRdb lists only in-frame clones, some missing. The repertoire holds approximately 230,000 clones, 88% seen once, with about 1.3% in the top ten. Sequenced sample: peripheral blood. The receptors were sampled from a man older than 75 with acute or convalescent COVID-19.

This clone showed up just once. The chain couples TRBV19 to TRBJ1-2; 9 positions match TRBD1. The CDR3 length is 15 residues. Germline trimming cut 5 bases from V and 2 bases from J; bases unmatched to any gene: 6. From germline, CDR1 is LNHDA and CDR2 SQIVND (reference sequence). CDR3 coding DNA: TGTGCCAGTAGTGCCGTAACAGGGGGCAACTATGGCTACACCTTC. Translation gives CASSAVTGGNYGYTF. Complete variable domain (other parts from reference TRBV19 and TRBJ1-2): DGGITQSPKYLFRKEGQNVTLSCEQNLNHDAMYWYRQDPGQGLRLIYYSQIVNDFQKGDIAEGYSVSREKKESFPLTVTSAQKNPTAFYLCASSAVTGGNYGYTFGSGTRLTVV.

The chain employs TRBV6-5 and TRBJ1-6, with D perhaps TRBD1 (5 bases). The germline CDR1 and CDR2 sequences are MNHEY and SVGAGI. The CDR3 is 13 amino acids. Trimming shortened V by 9 bases and J by 7 bases, and 13 bases separated the two germline ends. Here the CDR3 DNA reads TGTGCCAGTTCCAGGTCAGGGAATTCACCCCTCCACTTT. This gives the protein CASSRSGNSPLHF.

The chain uses TRBV5-1 and TRBJ2-1; 13 bases map to TRBD2. The CDR3 runs 17 residues. The V segment lost 0 bases and the J segment 2 bases; nucleotides outside the gene matches: 2. Germline V CDR1 and CDR2: SGHRS, YFSETQ. The DNA for the CDR3 is TGCGCCAGCAGCTTGGGACTAGCGGGAGGTACCTACAATGAGCAGTTCTTC. The encoded protein is CASSLGLAGGTYNEQFF.

The CDR3 region has the DNA TGTGCCAGCTCACTTCGTACAGGGTTACAAGAGACCCAGTACTTC. Translation: CASSLRTGLQETQYF. V gene TRBV18 combines with J gene TRBJ2-5; possibly TRBD1 for D (6 bases). In germline, CDR1 is KGHSH, CDR2 LQKENI. CDR3 size: 15 residues. The V end was cut by 4 bases, the J end by 2 bases, with 14 bases between.

The rearrangement links TRBV7-3 to TRBJ2-3, with 7 positions matching TRBD2. CDR3 length: 16 residues. V dropped 4 bases and J dropped 0; count of bases not matched to a gene: 7. Germline loops: CDR1 SGHTA, CDR2 FQGTGA. The chain's CDR3 is CASSYDSGQSTDTQYF. In DNA form, the CDR3 reads TGTGCCAGCAGCTACGATAGCGGGCAGAGCACAGATACGCAGTATTTT. Full variable domain (rest looked up from reference TRBV7-3 and TRBJ2-3): GAGVSQTPSNKVTEKGKYVELRCDPISGHTALYWYRQSLGQGPEFLIYFQGTGAADDSGLPNDRFFAVRPEGSVSTLKIQRTERGDSAVYLCASSYDSGQSTDTQYFGPGTRLTVL.

CDR3 residues: CASSTPVEGGPSGRPGGTYNEQFF. The DNA of the CDR3 is TGTGCCAGTAGTACCCCGGTAGAGGGTGGGCCTAGCGGGAGACCGGGGGGCACCTACAATGAGCAGTTCTTC. V and J are TRBV19 and TRBJ2-1; TRBD2 matches at 10 bases. CDR3 length: 24 residues. CDR1 LNHDA and CDR2 SQIVND come from the germline V gene (reference sequence). Unmatched junction bases numbered 29, after V lost 4 bases and J lost 2 bases.

This clone has more than one count but fewer than ten. V is TRBV6-2 or TRBV6-3 and J is TRBJ2-7; D ambiguous. The CDR3 runs 12 residues. Trimming pared 4 bases from V and 3 bases from J, leaving 7 bases between. Germline lookup yields CDR1 MNHEY and CDR2 SVGEGT. The CDR3 is CASSFVFYEQYF. The CDR3 region has the DNA TGTGCCAGCAGTTTTGTCTTCTACGAGCAGTACTTC.

V usage is TRBV7-9 and J usage is TRBJ1-2, with 8 bases fitting TRBD1. J gave up 4 bases and V 5 bases, and 9 bases lay outside the gene matches. Per the germline V gene, CDR1 is SEHNR and CDR2 is FQNEAQ (reference sequence). The CDR3 consists of 15 residues. CDR3 sequence reads: CASSQDRAGVYGYTF. The DNA of the CDR3 is TGTGCCAGCAGCCAGGACAGGGCCGGGGTCTATGGCTACACCTTC.

The rearrangement links TRBV7-9 to TRBJ2-5, with TRBD2 matching over 10 bases. CDR1 and CDR2 from the germline V gene are SEHNR and FQNEAQ (reference sequence). This CDR3 spans 16 amino acids. Trimming removed 2 bases from V and 5 bases from J; junction bases left unmatched: 8. In DNA, the CDR3 is TGTGCCAGCAGCTTAACAGCTAGCGGGAGTATCGAGACCCAGTACTTC. Protein product: CASSLTASGSIETQYF.

The chain uses TRBV5-1 and TRBJ2-2; 9 bases line up with TRBD1. Looked up from germline, CDR1 is SGHRS and CDR2 is YFSETQ. This CDR3 contains 16 residues. With V trimmed by 4 bases and J by 1 base, 5 bases remained unmatched. The CDR3 loop is CASSPWTGENTGELFF. CDR3 nucleotide sequence: TGCGCCAGCAGCCCCTGGACAGGGGAGAACACCGGGGAGCTGTTTTTT.

The chain combines TRBV27 with TRBJ2-3; 8 bases agree with TRBD2. The V segment lost 4 bases and the J segment 4 bases; nucleotides outside the gene matches: 7. This CDR3 region has 15 residues. Germline V gene data show CDR1 as MNHEY and CDR2 as SMNVEV (reference sequence). CDR3 DNA: TGTGCCAGCAGTTCACCTAGCGGGCCCTCAGATACGCAGTATTTT. As protein: CASSSPSGPSDTQYF.

This sequence joins TRBV3-1 (or the pseudogene TRBV3-2) and TRBJ1-1; the match to TRBD1 covers 7 bases. CDR3 length: 15 amino acids. Germline V gene sequence: CDR1 LGHDT, CDR2 YNNKEL (reference sequence). The ends lost 4 bases at V and 10 bases at J; junction bases unmatched: 15. The DNA for the CDR3 is TGTGCCAGCAGCCTGGAGACAGGGCGAACCGGGAGAGCTTTCTTT. This gives the protein CASSLETGRTGRAFF.

This chain connects TRBV9 to TRBJ1-1, with a possible D match to TRBD1 (5 bases). The CDR3 is made up of 15 amino acids. CDR1 SGDLS and CDR2 YYNGEE come from the germline V gene. V was cut by 4 bases and J by 1 base, with 14 bases left in between. The DNA for the CDR3 is TGTGCCAGCAGCTTAGACGGGGGGGAGAACACTGAAGCTTTCTTT. Its protein is CASSLDGGENTEAFF.

V usage is TRBV15 and J usage is TRBJ1-6; D unclear. From germline, CDR1 is LNHNV and CDR2 YYDKDF (reference sequence). The ends were cut back, 1 base at V and 9 bases at J, with 13 bases in the middle. The CDR3 has 15 amino acids. The CDR3 reads CATSRAAGAPSPLHF. The CDR3 bases are TGTGCCACCAGCAGAGCTGCGGGAGCCCCTTCACCCCTCCACTTT.

V gene TRBV29-1 combines with J gene TRBJ2-1, with a tentative D call TRBD1 (6 bases). The germline V gene has CDR1 SQVTM and CDR2 ANQGSEA. The CDR3 runs to 14 residues. Trimming cost V 3 bases and J 9 bases, with 18 bases left between them. The CDR3 bases are TGCAGCGTTGATCGGCTTACAGGGAATAGTGAGCAGTTCTTC. This gives the protein CSVDRLTGNSEQFF.

This rearrangement joins TRBV5-6 to TRBJ2-5; 10 bases are a match to TRBD2. Germline V gene lookup returns CDR1 SGHDT and CDR2 YYEEEE. The CDR3 contains 14 residues. V shed 7 bases and J 2 bases; nucleotides not matched to a gene: 5. This CDR3 reads CASQLAGVQETQYF. The CDR3 DNA reads as TGTGCCAGCCAGCTAGCGGGAGTACAAGAGACCCAGTACTTC.

This rearrangement joins TRBV5-1 to TRBJ1-1; D gene unclear. V was trimmed by 0 bases and J by 2 bases, leaving 8 bases between them. This CDR3 has 14 amino acids. CDR1 is SGHRS, CDR2 YFSETQ, per germline. In DNA, the CDR3 is TGCGCCAGCAGCTTGGACAGTATAAACACTGAAGCTTTCTTT. Amino acid sequence: CASSLDSINTEAFF.

This clone has a single count. The CDR3 DNA reads TGTGCCAGCAACCAGGGGCGGAATGAGCAGTTCTTC. Its translation: CASNQGRNEQFF. The chain uses TRBV12-3 or TRBV12-4 and TRBJ2-1; D might be TRBD1 (6 bases). Trimming removed 7 bases from V and 7 bases from J, with 11 bases in between. The CDR3 contains 12 residues.

This rearrangement joins TRBV27 to TRBJ2-7, with D possibly TRBD1 on 6 matching bases. Trimming shortened V by 6 bases and J by 7 bases, and 19 bases separated the two germline ends. The CDR3 consists of 14 residues. Germline V CDR1 and CDR2: MNHEY, SMNVEV (reference sequence). The CDR3 nucleotides read TGTGCCAGCAGGAGAGGACAGACCGGGCGGGAGCAGTACTTC. This codes for CASRRGQTGREQYF.

J is TRBJ2-2 and V is TRBV6-4, with D unclear. CDR1 MRHNA and CDR2 SNTAGT come from the germline V gene. Trimming took off 4 bases at V and 2 bases at J, with 8 bases between the two ends. This CDR3 is built from 14 residues. CDR3 sequence: CASSALLNTGELFF. CDR3 DNA sequence: TGTGCCAGCAGTGCACTCCTAAACACCGGGGAGCTGTTTTTT.